Listed here are 14 T cell receptor beta chains from one sample, sequenced in a study of blood T cell repertoires in COVID-19 (dated by TCRdb to the early 2020s). Receptor amplification or capture employed the immunoSEQ multiplex PCR assay. TCRdb took over this immuneACCESS table, retaining in-frame rearrangements with V and J assigned. Such tables are incomplete; in checked studies, under half of the missing clones stem from an unresolved V gene, and the remainder is unexplained. In this sample the table shows approximately 290,000 clones, around 88% of which occur a single time. The ten largest account for roughly 0.8% of the sample. Sequencing was performed on peripheral blood. The receptors derive from a man younger than 45 with acute or convalescent COVID-19.

V is TRBV3-1 (or the pseudogene TRBV3-2) and J is TRBJ2-1, with 8 nucleotides matching TRBD1. Germline V gene lookup returns CDR1 LGHDT and CDR2 YNNKEL (reference sequence). This CDR3 has 15 amino acids. Unmatched junction bases numbered 5, after V lost 1 base and J lost 6 bases. The CDR3 DNA reads TGTGCCAGCAGCCAAGCGACAGGGGTACCCAATGAGCAGTTCTTC. Its translation is CASSQATGVPNEQFF.

The V gene is TRBV6-5, the J gene TRBJ1-5; no clear D. Trimming left V 4 bases short and J 5 bases short, with 9 bases between. Germline CDR1 is MNHEY and CDR2 is SVGAGI. The CDR3 has 13 residues. The CDR3 bases are TGTGCCAGCAGTTCAGGAACTGATCAGCCCCAGCATTTT. It codes for CASSSGTDQPQHF.

This rearrangement joins TRBV29-1 to TRBJ2-2; perhaps TRBD2 as D (6 bases). Germline V gives CDR1 SQVTM, CDR2 ANQGSEA. The length of the CDR3 is 13 residues. Trimming stripped 4 bases from V and 4 bases from J, with 10 bases between. CDR3 loop: CSVAGAGTGELFF. Here the CDR3 DNA reads TGCAGCGTTGCGGGAGCGGGCACCGGGGAGCTGTTTTTT.

V is TRBV4-1 and J is TRBJ1-2, with 9 bases fitting TRBD1. The V and J ends lost 2 bases and 8 bases, in that order; junction bases with no gene match: 9. Germline values: CDR1 MGHRA, CDR2 YSYEKL. CDR3 length: 15 amino acids. The CDR3 DNA reads TGCGCCAGCAGCCAACCTTGGGGACAGGGAGGCGGCTACACCTTC. Protein sequence: CASSQPWGQGGGYTF.

This sequence joins TRBV30 and TRBJ1-2; D is perhaps TRBD1 (6 bases). Trimming stripped 0 bases from V and 11 bases from J, with 10 bases between. The CDR3 totals 11 residues. In germline, CDR1 is GTSNPN, CDR2 SVGIG (reference sequence). The CDR3 loop is CAWSVGGAYTF. For the CDR3, the DNA is TGTGCCTGGAGTGTAGGGGGAGCGTACACCTTC.

This clone is a singleton in its sample. V and J are TRBV5-1 and TRBJ1-1; TRBD1 is a possible D gene (5 bases). Looked up from germline, CDR1 is SGHRS and CDR2 is YFSETQ. The ends were cut back, 0 bases at V and 3 bases at J, with 12 bases in the middle. The length of the CDR3 is 15 residues. The chain's CDR3 is CASSLAGGSYTEAFF. The CDR3 coding sequence is TGCGCCAGCAGCTTGGCCGGGGGGAGTTACACTGAAGCTTTCTTT.

The chain couples TRBV15 to TRBJ1-5; 8 positions agree with TRBD1. Trimming at V came to 1 base and at J to 5 bases, leaving 1 base not matched to a gene. CDR3 length: 14 residues. CDR1 and CDR2 from the germline V gene are LNHNV and YYDKDF (reference sequence). The CDR3 DNA sequence: TGTGCCACCAGCAGAGCGGACAGGGATCAGCCCCAGCATTTT. This encodes CATSRADRDQPQHF. Complete variable domain (other parts from reference TRBV15 and TRBJ1-5): DAMVIQNPRYQVTQFGKPVTLSCSQTLNHNVMYWYQQKSSQAPKLLFHYYDKDFNNEADTPDNFQSRRPNTSFCFLDIRSPGLGDTAMYLCATSRADRDQPQHFGDGTRLSIL.

The chain has TRBV6-5 and TRBJ1-2; perhaps TRBD1 as D (6 bases). The CDR3 extends over 13 amino acids. Germline lookup yields CDR1 MNHEY and CDR2 SVGAGI. Between the trimmed V and J ends, which lost 4 bases and 4 bases, there was a span of 10 bases. The CDR3 DNA reads as TGTGCCAGCAGTTCCACAGGGCTCTATGGCTACACCTTC. This codes for CASSSTGLYGYTF.

V and J are TRBV18 and TRBJ2-2; D not certain. Trimming cost V 0 bases and J 7 bases, with 9 bases left between them. Germline V gene lookup returns CDR1 KGHSH and CDR2 LQKENI. This CDR3 has 14 residues. CDR3 amino acids: CASSPPSMYGELFF. The CDR3 DNA reads as TGTGCCAGCTCACCACCGAGTATGTACGGGGAGCTGTTTTTT.

The rearrangement uses TRBV28 and TRBJ1-2; D perhaps matches TRBD1 (5 bases). From germline, CDR1 is MDHEN and CDR2 SYDVKM. This CDR3 has 14 residues. Trimming cost V 2 bases and J 8 bases, with 15 bases left between them. The DNA of the CDR3 is TGTGCCAGCAGTTTACCCCAGGGCTATAAGGGCTACACCTTC. Protein sequence: CASSLPQGYKGYTF.

The chain has TRBV18 and TRBJ2-5, with 13 nucleotides matching TRBD2. The length of the CDR3 is 17 residues. J gave up 4 bases and V 3 bases, and 8 bases lay outside the gene matches. Germline CDR1 reads KGHSH; CDR2 reads LQKENI. CDR3 region: CASSPGLAGVGSETQYF. The CDR3 DNA is TGTGCCAGCTCACCTGGACTAGCGGGAGTGGGGTCAGAGACCCAGTACTTC.

The chain links TRBV11-3 to TRBJ2-2; possible D gene TRBD1, 6 bases. Germline CDR1 SGHNT, CDR2 YENEEA. V was pared by 0 bases and J by 5 bases, with 7 bases between. This CDR3 comprises 14 residues. In DNA form, the CDR3 reads TGTGCCAGCAGCTTAGAGGGGGCAACCGGGGAGCTGTTTTTT. Its protein product is CASSLEGATGELFF.

This chain links TRBV14 with TRBJ2-2; 7 positions agree with TRBD1. The J segment lost 7 bases and the V segment lost 5 bases, leaving 10 bases of the junction unmatched. Germline V gives CDR1 SGHDN, CDR2 FVKESK. This CDR3 contains 15 residues. The CDR3 spells CASSIRTGVIGELFF. In DNA form, the CDR3 reads TGTGCCAGCAGCATTCGAACAGGGGTCATCGGGGAGCTGTTTTTT.

V usage is TRBV5-1 and J usage is TRBJ1-6; possible D gene TRBD1, 5 bases. This CDR3 region has 14 residues. V lost 2 bases to trimming and J lost 7 bases, with 10 bases between them. The germline V gene has CDR1 SGHRS and CDR2 YFSETQ. Here the CDR3 DNA reads TGCGCCAGCAGCTTCAGGGAAGTGAATTCACCCCTCCACTTT. Its protein product is CASSFREVNSPLHF.